These T cell receptor beta chains were read from a single sample in a study of T-cell memory formation after mild COVID-19. MiXCR, applied by TCRdb to the 5' RACE reads, yields one record per CDR3 protein. The sample records 300,000 to 350,000 distinct CDR3 sequences, about 13% being singletons. The sample comprised PBMCs or a T cell subset sorted from them (not recorded which). The receptors were gathered from a man between 18 and 29 years old who had mild COVID-19 (a few samples of this study predate the infection). Cell type and time point are not known. The CDR3 runs from the conserved cysteine through the conserved F or W. The order of the fields is J gene, D gene, V gene, CDR3 length, clone size, CDR3 DNA, CDR3 protein. D genes are given only for firm matches. Some rows mark clone size as missing; the rest say once, few, many or name a class of expanded clone.

j_call: TRBJ1-1; d_call: -; v_call: TRBV18; cdr3_length: 13; clone_size: -; cdr3_nt: TGTGCCAGCTCACCCTCGGACAGCCGAGGGGCTTTCTTT; cdr3_aa: CASSPSDSRGAFF
j_call: TRBJ2-1; d_call: -; v_call: TRBV4-1; cdr3_length: 14; clone_size: -; cdr3_nt: TGCGCCAGCAGCCAAGCCAGGGAATACAATGAGCAGTTCTTC; cdr3_aa: CASSQAREYNEQFF
j_call: TRBJ2-2; d_call: -; v_call: TRBV7-9; cdr3_length: 15; clone_size: many; cdr3_nt: TGTGCCAGCAGCGCCCAGTTATCGGGGACCGGGGAGCTGTTTTTT; cdr3_aa: CASSAQLSGTGELFF
j_call: TRBJ2-3; d_call: -; v_call: TRBV6-5; cdr3_length: 15; clone_size: many; cdr3_nt: TGTGCCAGCAGTTCCACAGGGAGGTCCACAGATACGCAGTATTTT; cdr3_aa: CASSSTGRSTDTQYF
j_call: TRBJ1-1; d_call: -; v_call: TRBV14; cdr3_length: 17; clone_size: -; cdr3_nt: TGTGCCAGCAGCCAAGAGTCGGGGGCCGTACTAGATGCTGAAGCTTTCTTT; cdr3_aa: CASSQESGAVLDAEAFF
j_call: TRBJ2-2; d_call: -; v_call: TRBV30; cdr3_length: 14; clone_size: few; cdr3_nt: TGTGCCTGGAGTGTACCGTTAACCCCCGGGGAGCTGTTTTTT; cdr3_aa: CAWSVPLTPGELFF
j_call: TRBJ1-3; d_call: -; v_call: TRBV13; cdr3_length: 16; clone_size: -; cdr3_nt: TGTGCCAGCAGCGCGCGTAGCAGGGGCTCTGGAAACACCATATATTTT; cdr3_aa: CASSARSRGSGNTIYF
j_call: TRBJ2-3; d_call: -; v_call: TRBV7-6; cdr3_length: 15; clone_size: many; cdr3_nt: TGTGCCAGCGGCACGGGGATTTCACGCACAGATACGCAGTATTTT; cdr3_aa: CASGTGISRTDTQYF
j_call: TRBJ1-4; d_call: -; v_call: TRBV4-1; cdr3_length: 12; clone_size: few; cdr3_nt: TGCGCCAGCAGCGCGGCTAATGAAAAACTGTTTTTT; cdr3_aa: CASSAANEKLFF
j_call: TRBJ2-5; d_call: TRBD2; v_call: TRBV7-2; cdr3_length: 14; clone_size: -; cdr3_nt: TGTGCCAGCAGGGTAGCGGGGGGGCGTGAGACCCAGTACTTC; cdr3_aa: CASRVAGGRETQYF
j_call: TRBJ2-1; d_call: -; v_call: TRBV20-1; cdr3_length: 14; clone_size: -; cdr3_nt: TGCAGTGCTAGCGGGACCTCCCGCTTCCATGAGCAGTTCTTC; cdr3_aa: CSASGTSRFHEQFF
j_call: TRBJ1-1; d_call: -; v_call: TRBV5-1; cdr3_length: 15; clone_size: few; cdr3_nt: TGCGCCAGCAGCTTGCAGTCGAATAGGAACACTGAAGCTTTCTTT; cdr3_aa: CASSLQSNRNTEAFF
j_call: TRBJ2-1; d_call: TRBD1; v_call: TRBV4-3; cdr3_length: 19; clone_size: many; cdr3_nt: TGCGCCAGCAGCCGGCATCGGACAGGGGGCGGAAGCTCCTACAATGAGCAGTTCTTC; cdr3_aa: CASSRHRTGGGSSYNEQFF
j_call: TRBJ2-1; d_call: -; v_call: TRBV14; cdr3_length: 10; clone_size: many; cdr3_nt: TGTGCCAGCGGGAACAATGAGCAGTTCTTC; cdr3_aa: CASGNNEQFF
j_call: TRBJ2-7; d_call: -; v_call: TRBV20-1; cdr3_length: 14; clone_size: -; cdr3_nt: TGCAGTGCTAGAGGTGGAGGGGGCGCCTACGAGCAGTACTTC; cdr3_aa: CSARGGGGAYEQYF
j_call: TRBJ2-1; d_call: TRBD2; v_call: TRBV20-1; cdr3_length: 15; clone_size: few; cdr3_nt: TGCAGTGCTAGCTTTCGGACTAGCTCCCCGCGTGAGCAGTTCTTC; cdr3_aa: CSASFRTSSPREQFF
j_call: TRBJ1-5; d_call: -; v_call: TRBV20-1; cdr3_length: 13; clone_size: few; cdr3_nt: TGCAGTGCTAGTAGGGGTACTGGGCAGCCCCAGCATTTT; cdr3_aa: CSASRGTGQPQHF
j_call: TRBJ1-1; d_call: -; v_call: TRBV6-5; cdr3_length: 15; clone_size: many; cdr3_nt: TGTGCCAGCAGCTATCGGAGTCAGGGTAACACTGAAGCTTTCTTT; cdr3_aa: CASSYRSQGNTEAFF
j_call: TRBJ1-1; d_call: -; v_call: TRBV20-1; cdr3_length: 11; clone_size: -; cdr3_nt: TGCAGTGTCCCCATCAATACTGAAGCTTTCTTT; cdr3_aa: CSVPINTEAFF
j_call: TRBJ2-2; d_call: -; v_call: TRBV11-2; cdr3_length: 16; clone_size: -; cdr3_nt: TGTGCCAGCAGCTCGGGACGGCCTTTCAACACCGGGGAGCTGTTTTTT; cdr3_aa: CASSSGRPFNTGELFF
j_call: TRBJ1-2; d_call: -; v_call: TRBV6-2/TRBV6-3; cdr3_length: 15; clone_size: once; cdr3_nt: TGTGCCAGCAGTTCCGCCGGGACATGGCTCTATGGCTACACCTTC; cdr3_aa: CASSSAGTWLYGYTF
j_call: TRBJ1-1; d_call: -; v_call: TRBV7-3; cdr3_length: 14; clone_size: -; cdr3_nt: TGTGCCAGCAGCCCAGGACAGAGGAACACTGAAGCTTTCTTT; cdr3_aa: CASSPGQRNTEAFF
j_call: TRBJ2-1; d_call: TRBD2; v_call: TRBV5-1; cdr3_length: 18; clone_size: many; cdr3_nt: TGCGCCAGCAGCACCGGGACTAGCGGGAAGAGCTCCTACAATGAGCAGTTCTTC; cdr3_aa: CASSTGTSGKSSYNEQFF
j_call: TRBJ1-2; d_call: -; v_call: TRBV12-3/TRBV12-4; cdr3_length: 13; clone_size: -; cdr3_nt: TGTGCCAGCAGCCCCAGGGAGGGAAGTGGCTACACCTTC; cdr3_aa: CASSPREGSGYTF
j_call: TRBJ1-1; d_call: -; v_call: TRBV6-1; cdr3_length: 14; clone_size: -; cdr3_nt: TGTGCCAGCAAGGTGGCCCTCGGGGGCACTGAAGCTTTCTTT; cdr3_aa: CASKVALGGTEAFF